This T cell receptor beta chain was sequenced during a study of cytomegalovirus exposure and HLA in healthy donors. Study results and limitations: Later analysis found that TCR beta chains associated with HLA were more clonally expanded than other, equally common chains.

With respect to this clone: Its target is not known.

Trimming removed 1 base from V and 4 bases from J; junction bases left unmatched: 0. The CDR3 runs 14 residues. Germline CDR1 reads SEHNR; CDR2 reads FQNEAQ (reference sequence). This PCR relied on a set of 60 Vbeta primers and 13 Jbeta primers. Some clones are missing from TCRdb's copy, which holds only in-frame ones; the method was immunoSEQ multiplex PCR. The sample includes about 200,000 clones, approximately 88% seen only once; the top ten take roughly 0.7%. The origin of this receptor is a boy aged 2 to 9 in good health and CMV-seronegative. The specimen was PBMCs. This chain joins TRBV7-9 and TRBJ2-1; 8 bases agree with TRBD1. CDR3 residues: CASSLGQGYNEQFF. The CDR3 DNA is TGTGCCAGCAGCTTAGGACAGGGGTACAATGAGCAGTTCTTC. The full variable domain, its missing parts supplied by reference TRBV7-9 and TRBJ2-1, is DTGVSQNPRHKITKRGQNVTFRCDPISEHNRLYWYRQTLGQGPEFLTYFQNEAQLEKSRLLSDRFSAERPKGSFSTLEIQRTEQGDSAMYLCASSLGQGYNEQFFGPGTRLTVL.